This T cell receptor beta chain was captured by sequencing in a study of blood T cell repertoires in COVID-19. Study-wide background: The United States, Italy and Spain provided the acute and convalescent COVID-19 samples.

J gave up 4 bases and V 6 bases, and 7 bases lay outside the gene matches. The CDR3 has 14 residues. Per the germline V gene, CDR1 is SQVTM and CDR2 is ANQGSEA. Participants had their cohort set by participant-reported clinical history. Someone with COVID-19 had been met by exposed participants within 2 weeks before study entry. As originally analysed: Reference gene primer amplification in the assay estimated nucleated cell counts. Data came from immunoSEQ multiplex PCR; TCRdb stores just in-frame clones and leaves some out. Clonal size and the V and J genes are those of that table, whereas D and trimming came from the DNA. The profile shows roughly 260,000 clones, roughly 85% of them singletons.

The TCR originated in a woman in her thirties or forties who had been exposed to COVID-19. Material for sequencing was PBMCs or T cells enriched from blood (not recorded which). The chain combines TRBV29-1 with TRBJ2-5; 11 positions agree with TRBD2. The chain's CDR3 is CSVTPGLAGETQYF. The CDR3, as DNA: TGCAGCGTCACCCCCGGACTAGCGGGAGAGACCCAGTACTTC.